What follows are 32 T cell receptor beta chains derived from one specimen sequenced in a study of a mutant IDH1 vaccine in newly diagnosed glioma. The time point: week 47, end of study. Alongside topical imiquimod, each dose of vaccine comprised 300 ug of mutant IDH1 20-mer peptide. Antigens of these TCRs are unknown. Only in-frame clones appear in the TCRdb table, and some are missing; sequencing was by immunoSEQ multiplex PCR. This table holds tens of thousands of clones, roughly 82% found once. The specimen comprised PBMCs, sampled from a glioma patient whose treatment included an IDH1 peptide vaccine. The receptors shown here come from a young man with glioma. Some clones in this sample may be carry-over from other donors' samples.

The chain has TRBV4-1 and TRBJ1-1, with D perhaps matching TRBD1 (5 bases). V was pared by 1 base and J by 0 bases, with 12 bases between. CDR1 and CDR2 (germline): MGHRA, YSYEKL. The CDR3 is 16 amino acids. CDR3 sequence: CASSQVRGALNTEAFF. CDR3 bases: TGCGCCAGCAGCCAAGTTCGAGGGGCCCTGAACACTGAAGCTTTCTTT.

The chain has TRBV2 and TRBJ2-1; D not resolved. With 7 bases removed from V and 7 bases from J, the gap between germline ends came to 8 bases. CDR1 SNHLY and CDR2 FYNNEI come from the germline V gene. The CDR3 spans 11 residues. Written as DNA, the CDR3 is TGTGCCAGCACCCCGGTGAATGAGCAGTTCTTC. Translated, it gives CASTPVNEQFF.

This chain connects TRBV6-5 to TRBJ2-7; 9 bases align to TRBD1. Trimming removed 10 bases from V and 3 bases from J; junction bases left unmatched: 10. CDR1 is MNHEY, CDR2 SVGAGI, per germline. The CDR3 has 14 amino acids. In DNA form, the CDR3 reads TGTGCCACGCATCCCGGGGGACAGGGCTACGAGCAGTACTTC. Amino acids: CATHPGGQGYEQYF.

The V call is TRBV30, the J call TRBJ2-2, with 7 nucleotides matching TRBD2. This CDR3 is 15 amino acids long. The J segment lost 5 bases and the V segment lost 0 bases, leaving 6 bases of the junction unmatched. Per the germline V gene, CDR1 is GTSNPN and CDR2 is SVGIG (reference sequence). CDR3: CAWSVSGRETGELFF. The CDR3, as DNA: TGTGCCTGGAGTGTATCAGGGAGGGAAACCGGGGAGCTGTTTTTT.

The V gene is TRBV4-1, the J gene TRBJ2-7; 10 bases are a match to TRBD1. The CDR3 covers 17 residues. The V gene's germline CDR1 is MGHRA and CDR2 YSYEKL. The trim removed 4 bases at V and 0 bases at J, leaving 9 bases unmatched. CDR3 protein: CASSRPAGTGASYEQYF. The CDR3 DNA reads as TGCGCCAGCAGCCGTCCCGCCGGGACAGGGGCCTCCTACGAGCAGTACTTC.

The chain has TRBV5-4 and TRBJ1-1; 8 bases are a match to TRBD1. The CDR3 is 14 residues long. The J segment lost 5 bases and the V segment lost 4 bases, leaving 7 bases of the junction unmatched. The germline gives CDR1 SGHNT, CDR2 YYREEE (reference sequence). The CDR3 spells CASSLGQGRTEAFF. The CDR3 DNA follows: TGTGCCAGCAGCCTCGGACAGGGAAGAACTGAAGCTTTCTTT.

This clone was seen only once. The rearrangement uses TRBV4-1 and TRBJ1-6; possible D gene TRBD1, 5 bases. V was cut by 1 base and J by 7 bases, with 14 bases left in between. The CDR3 runs 16 residues. Germline V gives CDR1 MGHRA, CDR2 YSYEKL. CDR3 sequence: CASSQGYRDENSPLHF. The CDR3 DNA is TGCGCCAGCAGCCAAGGCTATCGGGACGAGAATTCACCCCTCCACTTT.

This chain uses TRBV5-5 with TRBJ2-7; 10 positions agree with TRBD1. This CDR3 has 15 amino acids. Per the germline V gene, CDR1 is SGHKS and CDR2 is YYEKEE (reference sequence). The V gene end was trimmed by 3 bases and the J gene end by 4 bases; junction bases not matched to a gene: 7. The CDR3 nucleotides are TGTGCCAGCAGCTACGGGACAGGGGAGGTTTACGAGCAGTACTTC. As protein: CASSYGTGEVYEQYF.

This clone was counted between two and nine times. This chain uses TRBV30 with TRBJ1-2; the D is unclear. From germline, CDR1 is GTSNPN and CDR2 SVGIG (reference sequence). Trimming left V 2 bases short and J 2 bases short, with 9 bases between. This CDR3 comprises 13 residues. CDR3 nucleotides: TGTGCCTGGAGTAAAATAGGAAACTATGGCTACACCTTC. Amino acid sequence: CAWSKIGNYGYTF. Supplemented by reference TRBV30 and TRBJ1-2, the full variable domain reads SQTIHQWPATLVQPVGSPLSLECTVEGTSNPNLYWYRQAAGRGLQLLFYSVGIGQISSEVPQNLSASRPQDRQFILSSKKLLLSDSGFYLCAWSKIGNYGYTFGSGTRLTVV.

The chain is built from TRBV9 and TRBJ1-2; perhaps TRBD1 as D (5 bases). This CDR3 is built from 17 residues. The germline V gene has CDR1 SGDLS and CDR2 YYNGEE. V shed 0 bases and J shed 4 bases, with 19 bases lying between them. CDR3 sequence (DNA): TGTGCCAGCAGCGTAGGGGGCTACAGTGCAGGTGGCTATGGCTACACCTTC. As protein: CASSVGGYSAGGYGYTF.

This chain uses TRBV27 with TRBJ1-1; maybe TRBD1 (5 bases). The CDR3 length is 14 residues. Germline CDR1 reads MNHEY; CDR2 reads SMNVEV (reference sequence). V was trimmed by 2 bases and J by 4 bases, leaving 11 bases between them. This chain's CDR3 is CASSLGGYSTEAFF. As DNA, the CDR3 is TGTGCCAGCAGTTTAGGGGGGTATAGCACTGAAGCTTTCTTT.

The genes are TRBV7-3 and TRBJ1-1; 7 nucleotides line up with TRBD1. The CDR3 length is 13 residues. The germline CDR1 and CDR2 sequences are SGHTA and FQGTGA. Trimming at V came to 5 bases and at J to 9 bases, leaving 9 bases not matched to a gene. The CDR3 here is CASSPRQGFKAFF. The CDR3 bases are TGTGCCAGCAGCCCTAGACAGGGATTTAAAGCTTTCTTT.

J is TRBJ2-1 and V is TRBV4-1, with 11 positions matching TRBD2. Germline V gene sequence: CDR1 MGHRA, CDR2 YSYEKL. The CDR3 runs 17 residues. The V and J ends lost 0 bases and 10 bases, in that order; junction bases with no gene match: 11. The CDR3: CASSQDPTSGGEGEQFF. CDR3 bases: TGCGCCAGCAGCCAAGATCCCACTAGCGGGGGAGAGGGGGAGCAGTTCTTC.

This chain's CDR3 is CASSLRGARNTEAFF. The CDR3, as DNA: TGTGCCAGCAGTTTGCGAGGGGCGCGCAACACTGAAGCTTTCTTT. The rearrangement joins TRBV5-5 to TRBJ1-1, with TRBD1 as a possible D gene (5 bases). Between the trimmed V and J ends, which lost 5 bases and 2 bases, there was a span of 16 bases. The CDR3 runs 15 residues. CDR1 is SGHKS and CDR2 is YYEKEE in the germline V gene (reference sequence).

This chain connects TRBV28 to TRBJ1-1; no clear D. CDR3 length: 13 residues. Between the trimmed V and J ends, which lost 2 bases and 7 bases, there was a span of 11 bases. Germline CDR1 and CDR2: MDHEN and SYDVKM. CDR3 bases: TGTGCCAGCAGTTTAGGCACGGGGATTGAAGCTTTCTTT. This gives the protein CASSLGTGIEAFF.

The gene calls are TRBV15 and TRBJ1-2, with D maybe TRBD1 (5 bases). Trimming removed 6 bases at V and 4 bases at J, with 18 bases between. Germline loops: CDR1 LNHNV, CDR2 YYDKDF (reference sequence). CDR3 length: 15 amino acids. CDR3 amino acids: CATSSRGGPSYGYTF. DNA for the CDR3: TGTGCCACCAGTAGTCGGGGCGGCCCGTCCTATGGCTACACCTTC. The full variable domain, its missing parts supplied by reference TRBV15 and TRBJ1-2, is DAMVIQNPRYQVTQFGKPVTLSCSQTLNHNVMYWYQQKSSQAPKLLFHYYDKDFNNEADTPDNFQSRRPNTSFCFLDIRSPGLGDTAMYLCATSSRGGPSYGYTFGSGTRLTVV.

The J gene is TRBJ1-5, the V gene TRBV4-1; D remains unclear. CDR1 MGHRA and CDR2 YSYEKL come from the germline V gene. The CDR3 consists of 13 residues. The V end lost 2 bases, the J end lost 7 bases, and 9 bases lay between the germline ends. The chain's CDR3 is CASSQLGQQPQHF. DNA for the CDR3: TGCGCCAGCAGCCAACTGGGTCAACAGCCCCAGCATTTT.

The chain carries TRBV9 and TRBJ2-6; D is possibly TRBD1 or TRBD2 (5 bases each). The CDR3 consists of 17 residues. The V gene's germline CDR1 is SGDLS and CDR2 YYNGEE. Trimming removed 4 bases from V and 0 bases from J, with 14 bases in between. CDR3: CASSPRGAHSGANVLTF. The CDR3 DNA reads TGTGCCAGCAGCCCTCGAGGGGCGCACTCTGGGGCCAACGTCCTGACTTTC. The variable domain in full, with the rest retrieved from reference TRBV9 and TRBJ2-6, is DSGVTQTPKHLITATGQRVTLRCSPRSGDLSVYWYQQSLDQGLQFLIQYYNGEERAKGNILERFSAQQFPDLHSELNLSSLELGDSALYFCASSPRGAHSGANVLTFGAGSRLTVL.

The chain joins TRBV5-1 to TRBJ2-2; TRBD1 matches 7 bases. The V gene end was trimmed by 4 bases and the J gene end by 6 bases; junction bases not matched to a gene: 9. The CDR3 runs 15 residues. Germline V lookup: CDR1 SGHRS, CDR2 YFSETQ. The CDR3: CASSGHRGVAGELFF. CDR3 DNA sequence: TGCGCCAGCAGCGGCCACAGGGGTGTTGCCGGGGAGCTGTTTTTT.

V usage is TRBV19 and J usage is TRBJ1-5, with a weak D call TRBD1 (5 bases). Trimming removed 5 bases from V and 9 bases from J, with 26 bases in between. This CDR3 is 17 amino acids long. Germline CDR1 LNHDA, CDR2 SQIVND (reference sequence). The CDR3 coding sequence is TGTGCCAGTAGTTCCCGCCCAGGGACGGACGATTCAAGGCCCCAGCATTTT. Translation: CASSSRPGTDDSRPQHF.

In DNA form, the CDR3 reads TGTGCTAGTGGTTTGGTACCAAAACAGCAGTTCTTC. The encoded protein is CASGLVPKQQFF. V gene TRBV12-5 combines with J gene TRBJ2-1; unclear D gene. The germline V and J ends were trimmed by 0 bases and 11 bases, with 8 bases remaining between them. CDR1 is LGHNT, CDR2 FRNRAP, per germline. The CDR3 totals 12 residues.

This sequence joins TRBV5-4 and TRBJ1-2, with D possibly being TRBD1 (5 bases). Trimming left V 2 bases short and J 0 bases short, with 8 bases between. From germline, CDR1 is SGHNT and CDR2 YYREEE (reference sequence). This CDR3 has 14 amino acids. For the CDR3, the DNA is TGTGCCAGCAGCTTAGACAGATCTAACTATGGCTACACCTTC. Its protein is CASSLDRSNYGYTF.

This clone was seen just once. The rearrangement uses TRBV5-1 and TRBJ2-5; TRBD2 might be the D (6 bases). CDR1 SGHRS and CDR2 YFSETQ come from the germline V gene. The length of the CDR3 is 16 residues. V lost 0 bases and J 0 bases, leaving 12 bases between the germline ends. The CDR3 nucleotides are TGCGCCAGCAGCTTGGGAGGAGGGGCCCACCAAGAGACCCAGTACTTC. It yields the protein CASSLGGGAHQETQYF.

The rearrangement joins TRBV14 to TRBJ2-1, with 7 bases lining up with TRBD2. Germline CDR1 is SGHDN and CDR2 is FVKESK. The CDR3 contains 15 residues. J was trimmed by 5 bases and V by 3 bases; bases with no gene match: 7. The CDR3 region is CASSQKKRGNNEQFF. The CDR3 region has the DNA TGTGCCAGCAGCCAGAAAAAGCGGGGTAACAATGAGCAGTTCTTC.

The gene calls are TRBV7-2 and TRBJ2-7, with D uncertain. The CDR3 extends over 14 amino acids. Per the germline V gene, CDR1 is SGHTA and CDR2 is FQGNSA. Trimming removed 6 bases at V and 6 bases at J, with 18 bases between. The CDR3 sequence is CASRADTLWGEQYF. CDR3 nucleotides: TGTGCCAGCAGGGCTGACACCCTCTGGGGCGAGCAGTACTTC. The full variable domain, its missing parts supplied by reference TRBV7-2 and TRBJ2-7, is GAGVSQSPSNKVTEKGKDVELRCDPISGHTALYWYRQSLGQGLEFLIYFQGNSAPDKSGLPSDRFSAERTGGSVSTLTIQRTQQEDSAVYLCASRADTLWGEQYFGPGTRLTVT.

Concerning this clone: The junction differs from germline at one of its ends, possibly a read error. The chain couples TRBV27 to TRBJ1-5; D possibly corresponds to TRBD1 (6 bases). Per the germline V gene, CDR1 is MNHEY and CDR2 is SMNVEV (reference sequence). This CDR3 spans 14 amino acids. CDR3 nucleotides: TGTGCCAGCGGTTTAAGGGGGTATGGTCAGCCCCAGCATTTT. This sequence encodes CASGLRGYGQPQHF.

V gene TRBV7-6 combines with J gene TRBJ1-1, with a possible D match to TRBD1 (5 bases). Germline CDR1 reads SGHVS; CDR2 reads FNYEAQ. This CDR3 has 14 amino acids. Trimming stripped 5 bases from V and 4 bases from J, with 14 bases between. The chain's CDR3 is CASSHTGGLTEAFF. CDR3 coding DNA: TGTGCCAGCAGCCACACAGGTGGCCTCACTGAAGCTTTCTTT.

The chain carries TRBV7-9 and TRBJ1-4, with a tentative D call TRBD1 (6 bases). Trimming shortened V by 5 bases and J by 8 bases, and 12 bases separated the two germline ends. The CDR3 has 13 residues. Germline-derived CDR1 and CDR2 are SEHNR and FQNEAQ (reference sequence). The CDR3, as DNA: TGTGCCAGCAGCCCGGGACAAAACGAAAAACTGTTTTTT. As protein: CASSPGQNEKLFF.

The genes are TRBV5-1 and TRBJ1-2, with unresolved D. V lost 1 base, J lost 4 bases, and 8 bases lay in between. Germline V gene data show CDR1 as SGHRS and CDR2 as YFSETQ. The CDR3 contains 13 residues. The CDR3: CASSLTTAYGYTF. CDR3 in DNA: TGCGCCAGCAGCTTGACAACAGCCTATGGCTACACCTTC.

The V and J genes are TRBV11-1 and TRBJ1-1, with D uncertain. The germline gives CDR1 SGHAT, CDR2 FQDESV (reference sequence). Trimming took off 1 base at V and 6 bases at J, with 15 bases between the two ends. The CDR3 runs to 15 residues. The CDR3 region is CASSLEERVGAEAFF. CDR3 bases: TGTGCCAGCAGCTTAGAGGAAAGGGTCGGGGCTGAAGCTTTCTTT.

The V call is TRBV6-4, the J call TRBJ1-1; the D gene is possibly TRBD1 (6 bases). The CDR3 length is 15 residues. The germline gives CDR1 MRHNA, CDR2 SNTAGT. Trimming pared 7 bases from V and 0 bases from J, leaving 15 bases between. The CDR3 DNA reads TGTGCCAGCACAGGGGTTATCCTAATGAACACTGAAGCTTTCTTT. Translated: CASTGVILMNTEAFF.

The J gene is TRBJ1-2, the V gene TRBV7-9, with D tentatively TRBD1 (6 bases). Trimming took 5 bases from V and 0 from J, leaving 19 bases between them. The CDR3 sequence is 17 residues long. Germline CDR1 SEHNR, CDR2 FQNEAQ (reference sequence). DNA of the CDR3: TGTGCCAGCAGCGGGGGGGACATAATCCCTACTAACTATGGCTACACCTTC. Its protein product is CASSGGDIIPTNYGYTF.